Listed below are T cell receptor beta chains from one sample, sequenced in a study of cytomegalovirus exposure and HLA in healthy donors. Profiling relied on immunoSEQ multiplex PCR, and the TCRdb table lists in-frame clones only, not all of them. The sample holds 250,000 or so clones; less than 90% are singletons and the top ten take around 12%. The sample consisted of PBMCs. These receptors were collected from a young man in good health and CMV-seropositive. Each CDR3 is given with its conserved first and last residue. D genes are given only for firm matches. Only part of the rows carry a size: once, few, many, or a class if the clone is expanded.

cdr3_nt: TGCAGCGCCCTGGACAGGGTGCTGAACACTGAAGCTTTCTTT
cdr3_aa: CSALDRVLNTEAFF
d_call: TRBD1
clone_size: -
j_call: TRBJ1-1
v_call: TRBV29-1

cdr3_nt: TGTGCCAGCAGCTCCCTACGGAGCTACGAGCAGTACTTC
cdr3_aa: CASSSLRSYEQYF
d_call: -
clone_size: -
j_call: TRBJ2-7
v_call: TRBV7-2

cdr3_nt: TGCGCCAGCAGCTTGGAAGGGACTAGCCGGGGGGAGACCCAGTACTTC
cdr3_aa: CASSLEGTSRGETQYF
d_call: TRBD2
clone_size: -
j_call: TRBJ2-5
v_call: TRBV5-1

cdr3_nt: TGTGCCAGCAGTTTGGACAGGGCCTATGGCTACACCTTC
cdr3_aa: CASSLDRAYGYTF
d_call: TRBD1
clone_size: -
j_call: TRBJ1-2
v_call: TRBV27

cdr3_nt: TGCGCCAGCCGCGAGACAGGTCCCTGGAATCAGCCCCAGCATTTT
cdr3_aa: CASRETGPWNQPQHF
d_call: -
clone_size: -
j_call: TRBJ1-5
v_call: TRBV10-1

cdr3_nt: TGTGCCAGCACCACGGACAGGGCTAATGAGCAGTTCTTC
cdr3_aa: CASTTDRANEQFF
d_call: TRBD1
clone_size: -
j_call: TRBJ2-1
v_call: TRBV2

cdr3_nt: TGCAGCGTTGAAGACCTTTACGAGCAGTACTTC
cdr3_aa: CSVEDLYEQYF
d_call: -
clone_size: -
j_call: TRBJ2-7
v_call: TRBV29-1

cdr3_nt: TGCAGCTCCGGACAGGGGGCCCGAGAGACCCAGTACTTC
cdr3_aa: CSSGQGARETQYF
d_call: TRBD1
clone_size: -
j_call: TRBJ2-5
v_call: TRBV29-1

cdr3_nt: TGTGCCAGCCGACCAGCGGGCCCGGCGAACACCGGGGAGCTGTTTTTT
cdr3_aa: CASRPAGPANTGELFF
d_call: -
clone_size: once
j_call: TRBJ2-2
v_call: TRBV28

cdr3_nt: TGTGCCAGCTCCCCAGCGGGGTCGAGATATGGCTACACCTTC
cdr3_aa: CASSPAGSRYGYTF
d_call: -
clone_size: -
j_call: TRBJ1-2
v_call: TRBV18

cdr3_nt: TGCGCCAGCAGCTTGGAAGGCGGGGGGACTGGAAACACCATATATTTT
cdr3_aa: CASSLEGGGTGNTIYF
d_call: -
clone_size: -
j_call: TRBJ1-3
v_call: TRBV5-1

cdr3_nt: TGTGCCAGCAGAGATGGTCTCTCTGGAAACACCATATATTTT
cdr3_aa: CASRDGLSGNTIYF
d_call: -
clone_size: -
j_call: TRBJ1-3
v_call: TRBV6-1

cdr3_nt: TGTGCCAGCAGTGAAAGGAGCGGGAGGGCCAATGAGCAGTTCTTC
cdr3_aa: CASSERSGRANEQFF
d_call: TRBD2
clone_size: -
j_call: TRBJ2-1
v_call: TRBV6-1

cdr3_nt: TGTGCCAGCAGCCAAGATTGGGCGGGTAGCTCCTACAATGAGCAGTTCTTC
cdr3_aa: CASSQDWAGSSYNEQFF
d_call: -
clone_size: -
j_call: TRBJ2-1
v_call: TRBV4-2

cdr3_nt: TGTGCCTGGAGTACAGGGGCCGCTGAAGCTTTCTTT
cdr3_aa: CAWSTGAAEAFF
d_call: TRBD1
clone_size: -
j_call: TRBJ1-1
v_call: TRBV30

cdr3_nt: TGTGCCAGCAATCTACAGCTGACTAATGAAAAACTGTTTTTT
cdr3_aa: CASNLQLTNEKLFF
d_call: -
clone_size: -
j_call: TRBJ1-4
v_call: TRBV28

cdr3_nt: TGTGCAGTAACGACTGCGGGAGCTGAAGCTTTCTTT
cdr3_aa: CAVTTAGAEAFF
d_call: -
clone_size: -
j_call: TRBJ1-1
v_call: TRBV28

cdr3_nt: TGTGCCAGCAGCCCCGGTGCGGGAAGCTCCTACGAGCAGTACTTC
cdr3_aa: CASSPGAGSSYEQYF
d_call: -
clone_size: -
j_call: TRBJ2-7
v_call: TRBV5-6

cdr3_nt: TGTGCCAGCAGCCGGACTGGGAGCTCCTACAATGAGCAGTTCTTC
cdr3_aa: CASSRTGSSYNEQFF
d_call: -
clone_size: once
j_call: TRBJ2-1
v_call: TRBV11-1

cdr3_nt: TGCGCCAGCAGCCACAGGGTGCAGAGCTCTGGGGCCAACGTCCTGACTTTC
cdr3_aa: CASSHRVQSSGANVLTF
d_call: -
clone_size: -
j_call: TRBJ2-6
v_call: TRBV5-1

cdr3_nt: TGTGCCAGCATTGGCAGCGGGAGCTCCTACAATGAGCAGTTCTTC
cdr3_aa: CASIGSGSSYNEQFF
d_call: TRBD2
clone_size: -
j_call: TRBJ2-1
v_call: TRBV27

cdr3_nt: TGTGCCAGCAGTGAATTAGGGGGCATCAATCAGCCCCAGCATTTT
cdr3_aa: CASSELGGINQPQHF
d_call: TRBD1
clone_size: -
j_call: TRBJ1-5
v_call: TRBV2

cdr3_nt: TGTGCCAGCAGCTTAGGAACGGGACAGCCCCAGCATTTT
cdr3_aa: CASSLGTGQPQHF
d_call: -
clone_size: -
j_call: TRBJ1-5
v_call: TRBV7-9

cdr3_nt: TGTGCCAGCAGTTCTGGGGCGGGATCCTACGAGCAGTACTTC
cdr3_aa: CASSSGAGSYEQYF
d_call: -
clone_size: -
j_call: TRBJ2-7
v_call: TRBV7-2

cdr3_nt: TGCGCCAGCAGCTTGGCCACGGGACATGGCTACACCTTC
cdr3_aa: CASSLATGHGYTF
d_call: -
clone_size: -
j_call: TRBJ1-2
v_call: TRBV5-1

cdr3_nt: TGTGCCTGGAGTTTAGGGGGCACCGGGGAGCTGTTTTTT
cdr3_aa: CAWSLGGTGELFF
d_call: -
clone_size: -
j_call: TRBJ2-2
v_call: TRBV30

cdr3_nt: TGTGCCAGCAGTGAGAGGGGGCCCTACGAGCAGTACTTC
cdr3_aa: CASSERGPYEQYF
d_call: TRBD1
clone_size: few
j_call: TRBJ2-7
v_call: TRBV6-1

cdr3_nt: TGTGCCAGCAGTTCCCTTATTGGAAACACCATATATTTT
cdr3_aa: CASSSLIGNTIYF
d_call: -
clone_size: once
j_call: TRBJ1-3
v_call: TRBV2

cdr3_nt: TGTGCCAGCAGTTTGGGGACAGGCTATGGCTACACCTTC
cdr3_aa: CASSLGTGYGYTF
d_call: TRBD1
clone_size: -
j_call: TRBJ1-2
v_call: TRBV28

cdr3_nt: TGTGCCAGCAGCGTAGGGGTCGGAAGCTCCTACGAGCAGTACTTC
cdr3_aa: CASSVGVGSSYEQYF
d_call: -
clone_size: -
j_call: TRBJ2-7
v_call: TRBV9

cdr3_nt: TGTGCCAGCAGCGCAGCTAGCGGGAGTTGGGAGACCCAGTACTTC
cdr3_aa: CASSAASGSWETQYF
d_call: TRBD2
clone_size: once
j_call: TRBJ2-5
v_call: TRBV9

cdr3_nt: TGTGCCGGCCAATCGGTCGGGAATGAGCCCCAGCATTTT
cdr3_aa: CAGQSVGNEPQHF
d_call: -
clone_size: -
j_call: TRBJ1-5
v_call: TRBV6-1

cdr3_nt: TGTGCCAGCAAGGGACTAGCGGGAGTAGGGACCCATGAGCAGTTCTTC
cdr3_aa: CASKGLAGVGTHEQFF
d_call: TRBD2
clone_size: few
j_call: TRBJ2-1
v_call: TRBV27

cdr3_nt: TGTGCCAGCAGCTTTGGACTAGCGGGGTACGAGCAGTACTTC
cdr3_aa: CASSFGLAGYEQYF
d_call: TRBD2
clone_size: -
j_call: TRBJ2-7
v_call: TRBV5-4

cdr3_nt: TGCAGCGTTGGCCGAGGGACAGCCGAGCAGTACTTC
cdr3_aa: CSVGRGTAEQYF
d_call: TRBD1
clone_size: -
j_call: TRBJ2-7
v_call: TRBV29-1

cdr3_nt: TGTGCCAGCACTCCCTCAGGGCAGGGCAGCAATGAGCAGTTCTTC
cdr3_aa: CASTPSGQGSNEQFF
d_call: -
clone_size: once
j_call: TRBJ2-1
v_call: TRBV28